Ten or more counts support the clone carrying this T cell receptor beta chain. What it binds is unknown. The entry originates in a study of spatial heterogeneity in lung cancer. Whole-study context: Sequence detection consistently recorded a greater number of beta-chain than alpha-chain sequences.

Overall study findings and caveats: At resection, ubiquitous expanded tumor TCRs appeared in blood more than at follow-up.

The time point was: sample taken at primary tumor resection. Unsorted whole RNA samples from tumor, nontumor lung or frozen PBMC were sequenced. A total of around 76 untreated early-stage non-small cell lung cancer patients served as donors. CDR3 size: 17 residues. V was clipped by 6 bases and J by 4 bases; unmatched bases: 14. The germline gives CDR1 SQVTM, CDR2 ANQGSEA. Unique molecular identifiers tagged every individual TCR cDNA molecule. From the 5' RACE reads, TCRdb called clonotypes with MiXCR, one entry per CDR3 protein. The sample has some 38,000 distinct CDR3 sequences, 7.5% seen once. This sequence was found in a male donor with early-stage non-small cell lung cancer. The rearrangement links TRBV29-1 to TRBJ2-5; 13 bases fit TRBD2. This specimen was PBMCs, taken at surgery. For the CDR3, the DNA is TGCAGCGTCCCCGGGACTAGCGGGGAAAGGGCCCGAGAGACCCAGTACTTC. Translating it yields CSVPGTSGERARETQYF.